This TCR beta chain was recovered during a study of shared clonotypes between healthy human individuals. Profiled with immunoSEQ multiplex PCR; TCRdb holds only in-frame clones, not every one. The sample yields around 700,000 clones, under 80% seen once. The CDR3 length is 14 residues. The V gene lost 0 bases and the J gene lost 2 bases, with 9 bases spanning the gap. Germline assignment: CDR1 SGHRS and CDR2 YFSETQ. This clone appeared a single time. The specimen was memory CD4+ T cells sorted from blood. Regarding subset: CD45RA-negative fraction. This chain connects TRBV5-1 to TRBJ2-7; D not resolved. This TCR derives from a woman in her thirties in good health. The CDR3 DNA reads as TGCGCCAGCAGCTTGGACCCCGCCACCTACGAGCAGTACTTC. Its protein is CASSLDPATYEQYF. The whole variable domain, filled in from reference TRBV5-1 and TRBJ2-7, reads KAGVTQTPRYLIKTRGQQVTLSCSPISGHRSVSWYQQTPGQGLQFLFEYFSETQRNKGNFPGRFSGRQFSNSRSEMNVSTLELGDSALYLCASSLDPATYEQYFGPGTRLTVT.